The entry below describes one T cell receptor (beta chain). Its antigen has not been determined. Nothing much larger sits one base from this clone, and base qualities are not available. TCR beta CDR3 regions were sequenced from DNA using the immunoSEQ Assay. As for how the authors treated the data: T cell density was computed as TCR beta template counts normalized to usable DNA estimated by amplifying housekeeping genes. Using the preseqR package, richness was estimated by extrapolating to 120,000 templates for tissue samples and 400,000 templates for PBMC samples. Clonality was defined by subtracting Pielou's evenness from one. Tissue-enriched TCRs were identified by differential abundance testing using productive amino-acid clonotypes, minimum total count 5 and alpha 0.1. Repertoire overlap between compartments was quantified with the Jaccard Index and Morisita Overlap Index. GLIPH clustered TCR beta CDR3s with public tetramer-defined viral CDR3s; viral motifs required at least three viral sequences plus V-gene enrichment. TCRdb carries this immuneACCESS record with in-frame sequences only. Its versions omit some clonotypes, under half of them owing to an unresolved V gene in the studies checked, with the rest unexplained. V, J and clone size derive from that table, while D and trimming were established from the DNA sequence. The sample includes approximately 24,000 clones, with 89% observed a single time. The ten largest clones represent roughly 23% of the sample.

The sample belongs to a study of T cells in localized non-small cell lung cancer (dated by TCRdb to the early 2020s). In terms of the full investigation: The study examined T cell repertoires in roughly 240 patients with early-stage NSCLC and compared tumors with uninvolved tumor-adjacent lungs. All 230 or so NSCLC patients in the cohort were treatment-naive and had localized lung tumors that were resected. The mean age of the NSCLC patients was roughly 70 years, with 130 or so men and 95 to 110 women.

Broader findings and caveats from the paper: Uninvolved tumor-adjacent lung showed the highest T cell clonality, higher than tumor, which suggests more focused antigenic responses in the uninvolved tumor-adjacent lung. Multi-region tumor sequencing was not performed, so intratumor heterogeneity could not be excluded. Because the study design was exploratory, TCR variables were selected using unadjusted p-values without false-discovery rate correction. Longer overall survival was associated with higher blood T cell density, whereas shorter survival was associated with higher adjacent-lung clonality. A median of around 57 of the top 100 tumor clones turned up in the paired uninvolved adjacent lung, and some 27 of those clones also ranked among the top 100 of that same adjacent lung.

At diagnosis, tumor, uninvolved tumor-adjacent lung and peripheral blood were collected and then preserved as a mix of FFPE and fresh-frozen material. For TCR repertoire profiling, blood samples were analyzed as peripheral blood mononuclear cells. Trimming leaves V shorter by 5 bases and J shorter by 1 base, with the junction holding 4 bases beyond the gene matches. Measured from the cysteine to the phenylalanine, the CDR3 is 15 residues long. Only CDR3 DNA is held: 45 bases, read in frame from base 1. Taken from the germline V gene, the CDR1 and CDR2 loops are SNHLY and FYNNEI. The clonotype originates from a man aged 40 to 70 with stage I squamous cell lung carcinoma. The V and J segments used are TRBV2 and TRBJ2-1, with TRBD2 matching 8 junction bases. The specimen was peripheral blood, collected before any cancer treatment. The CDR3 has the sequence CASSKGLGSYNEQFF. The DNA sequence reads TGTGCCAGCAGTAAGGGACTAGGGTCCTACAATGAGCAGTTCTTC.